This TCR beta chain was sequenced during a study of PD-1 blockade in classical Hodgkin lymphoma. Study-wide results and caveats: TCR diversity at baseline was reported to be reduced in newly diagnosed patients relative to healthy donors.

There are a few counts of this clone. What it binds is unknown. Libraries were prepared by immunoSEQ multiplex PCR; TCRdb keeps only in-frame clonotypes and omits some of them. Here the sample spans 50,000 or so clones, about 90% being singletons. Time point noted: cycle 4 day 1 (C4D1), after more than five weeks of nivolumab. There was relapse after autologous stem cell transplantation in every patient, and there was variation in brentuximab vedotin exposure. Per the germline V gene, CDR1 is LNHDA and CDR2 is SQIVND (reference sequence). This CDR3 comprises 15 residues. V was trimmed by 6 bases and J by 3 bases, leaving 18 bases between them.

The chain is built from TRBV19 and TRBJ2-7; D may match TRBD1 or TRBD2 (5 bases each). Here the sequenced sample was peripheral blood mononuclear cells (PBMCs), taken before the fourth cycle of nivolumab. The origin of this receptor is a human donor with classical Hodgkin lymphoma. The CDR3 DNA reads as TGTGCCAGTAGCTCCGGGACGACGAACCTCTACGAGCAGTACTTC. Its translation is CASSSGTTNLYEQYF.